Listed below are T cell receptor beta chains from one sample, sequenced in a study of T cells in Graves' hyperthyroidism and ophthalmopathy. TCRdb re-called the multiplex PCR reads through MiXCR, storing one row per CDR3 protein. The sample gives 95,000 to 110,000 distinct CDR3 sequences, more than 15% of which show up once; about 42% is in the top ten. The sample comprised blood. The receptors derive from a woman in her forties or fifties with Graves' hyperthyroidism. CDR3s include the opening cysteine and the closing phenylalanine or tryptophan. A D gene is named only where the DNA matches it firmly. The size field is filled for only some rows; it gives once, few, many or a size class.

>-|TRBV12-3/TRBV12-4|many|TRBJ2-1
CATISNEQFF
TGTGCCACCATCTCCAATGAGCAGTTCTTC
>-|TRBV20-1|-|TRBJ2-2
CSARDLWGNTGELFF
TGCAGTGCTAGAGATTTGTGGGGCAACACCGGGGAGCTGTTTTTT
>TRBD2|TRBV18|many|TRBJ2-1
CASSPTGLAGEGSSYNEQFF
TGTGCCAGCTCACCCACAGGGCTAGCGGGAGAAGGGAGCTCCTACAACGAGCAGTTCTTC
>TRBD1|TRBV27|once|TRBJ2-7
CASSLNLGQVAYEQYF
TGTGCCAGCAGTTTGAACCTGGGACAGGTCGCCTACGAGCAGTACTTC
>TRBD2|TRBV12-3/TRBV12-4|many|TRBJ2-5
CASSRGASGSGETQYF
TGTGCCAGCAGCCGTGGAGCTAGCGGGAGTGGGGAGACCCAGTACTTC
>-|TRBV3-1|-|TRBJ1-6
CASSRTGSPLHF
TGTGCCAGCAGCCGGACGGGATCACCCCTCCACTTT
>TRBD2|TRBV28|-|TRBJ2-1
CASSSLYLAGVNEQFF
TGTGCCAGCAGCTCCCTATACCTAGCGGGAGTAAATGAGCAGTTCTTC
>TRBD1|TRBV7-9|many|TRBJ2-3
CASSVGDSRTDTQYF
TGTGCCAGCAGCGTAGGGGACAGCCGCACAGATACGCAGTATTTT
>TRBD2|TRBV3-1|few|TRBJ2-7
CASSQAGGGSYEQYF
TGTGCCAGCAGCCAAGCGGGAGGAGGATCCTACGAGCAGTACTTC
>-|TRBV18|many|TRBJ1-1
CASSPLMTGTEAFF
TGTGCCAGCTCACCTCTCATGACGGGGACTGAAGCTTTCTTT
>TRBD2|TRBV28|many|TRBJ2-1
CASSFGLAGGENEQFF
TGTGCCAGCAGTTTTGGACTAGCGGGAGGGGAAAATGAGCAGTTCTTC
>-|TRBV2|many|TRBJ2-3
CASRQAGDTQYF
TGTGCCAGCAGACAAGCGGGTGATACGCAGTATTTT
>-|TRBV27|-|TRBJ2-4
CASSQDSLAKNIQYF
TGTGCCAGCAGTCAAGACAGCCTAGCCAAAAACATTCAGTACTTC
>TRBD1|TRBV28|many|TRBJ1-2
CATYAGGLLGYTF
TGTGCCACTTACGCAGGGGGCCTGTTAGGCTACACCTTC
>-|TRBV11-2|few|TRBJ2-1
CASSLGSTEEFF
TGTGCCAGCAGCTTAGGGTCCACGGAGGAATTCTTC
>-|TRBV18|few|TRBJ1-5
CASSPNLGRGGSQPQHF
TGTGCCAGCTCACCCAACCTCGGCAGGGGTGGATCTCAGCCCCAGCATTTT
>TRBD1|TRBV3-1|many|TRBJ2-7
CASSPGTGGLSYEQYF
TGTGCCAGCAGCCCGGGAACAGGGGGGCTCTCCTACGAGCAGTACTTC
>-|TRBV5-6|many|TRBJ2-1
CASSPSLGSSYNEQFF
TGTGCCAGCAGTCCCTCTTTGGGGAGCTCCTACAATGAGCAGTTCTTC
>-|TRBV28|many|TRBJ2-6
CASSSTYQAGANVLTF
TGTGCCAGCAGTTCCACATACCAGGCGGGGGCCAACGTCCTGACTTTC
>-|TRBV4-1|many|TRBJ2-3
CASSQLRKPSTDTQYF
TGCGCCAGCAGCCAGCTGCGGAAGCCTAGCACAGATACGCAGTATTTT
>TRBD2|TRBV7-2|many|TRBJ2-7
CASRPSGGSYEQYF
TGTGCCAGCAGACCGTCGGGGGGGAGCTACGAGCAGTACTTC
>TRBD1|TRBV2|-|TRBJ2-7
CASSGTGGGEQYF
TGTGCCAGCAGTGGGACAGGGGGCGGCGAGCAGTACTTC
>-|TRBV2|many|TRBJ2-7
CASKSDHYEQYF
TGTGCCAGCAAAAGCGACCACTACGAGCAGTACTTC
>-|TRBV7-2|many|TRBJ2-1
CASSLSAGSHNEQFF
TGTGCCAGCAGCTTATCGGCGGGATCCCACAATGAGCAGTTCTTC
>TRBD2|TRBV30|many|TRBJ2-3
CAWSVLAGAGLDTQYF
TGTGCCTGGAGTGTACTAGCGGGTGCCGGTTTAGATACGCAGTATTTT
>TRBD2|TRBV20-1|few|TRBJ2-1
CSASGISGSDEQFF
TGCAGTGCTTCCGGGATTAGCGGGAGCGATGAGCAGTTCTTC
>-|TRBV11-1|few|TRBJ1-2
CASSLGSGGLRGYTF
TGTGCCAGCAGCTTAGGAAGCGGGGGACTTCGGGGCTACACCTTC
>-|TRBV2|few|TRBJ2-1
CASSGDLYNEQFF
TGTGCCAGCAGCGGGGACTTATACAATGAGCAGTTCTTC
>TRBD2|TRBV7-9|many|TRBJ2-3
CAGVPGTSGRTDTQYF
TGTGCCGGCGTACCCGGGACTAGCGGGAGAACAGATACGCAGTATTTT
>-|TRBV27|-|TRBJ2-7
CASSSLGAEQYF
TGTGCCAGCAGTTCCTTGGGGGCCGAGCAGTACTTC
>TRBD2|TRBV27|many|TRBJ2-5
CASSPSSGRGEYF
TGTGCCAGCAGCCCTTCTAGCGGGAGGGGGGAGTACTTC
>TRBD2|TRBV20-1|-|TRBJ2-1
CSAGGSGRVDEQFF
TGCAGTGCTGGGGGTAGCGGGAGGGTGGATGAGCAGTTCTTC
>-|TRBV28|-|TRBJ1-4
CASKGEGGEKLFF
TGTGCCAGCAAAGGAGAGGGGGGTGAAAAACTGTTTTTT
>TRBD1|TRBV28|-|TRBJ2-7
CASSSTGVGDEQYF
TGTGCCAGCAGTTCCACAGGGGTTGGCGACGAGCAGTACTTC
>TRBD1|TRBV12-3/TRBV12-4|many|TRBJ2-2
CASRQGMGELFF
TGTGCCAGCAGACAGGGGATGGGGGAGCTGTTTTTT
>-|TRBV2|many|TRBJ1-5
CASSEILGINQPQHF
TGTGCCAGCAGTGAAATTCTGGGGATCAATCAGCCCCAGCATTTT
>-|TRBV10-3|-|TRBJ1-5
CATRQDSNQPQHF
TGTGCCACCAGGCAGGATAGCAATCAGCCCCAGCATTTT
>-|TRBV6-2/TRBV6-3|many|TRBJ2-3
CASSYVAGDTQYF
TGTGCCAGCAGTTACGTTGCAGGGGATACGCAGTATTTT
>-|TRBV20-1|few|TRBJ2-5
CSASPGTEETQCF
TGCAGTGCTAGCCCCGGGACGGAAGAGACCCAGTGCTTC
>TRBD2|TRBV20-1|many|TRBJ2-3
CSASGLAGAMADTQYF
TGCAGTGCTAGCGGGCTAGCGGGAGCGATGGCAGATACGCAGTATTTT